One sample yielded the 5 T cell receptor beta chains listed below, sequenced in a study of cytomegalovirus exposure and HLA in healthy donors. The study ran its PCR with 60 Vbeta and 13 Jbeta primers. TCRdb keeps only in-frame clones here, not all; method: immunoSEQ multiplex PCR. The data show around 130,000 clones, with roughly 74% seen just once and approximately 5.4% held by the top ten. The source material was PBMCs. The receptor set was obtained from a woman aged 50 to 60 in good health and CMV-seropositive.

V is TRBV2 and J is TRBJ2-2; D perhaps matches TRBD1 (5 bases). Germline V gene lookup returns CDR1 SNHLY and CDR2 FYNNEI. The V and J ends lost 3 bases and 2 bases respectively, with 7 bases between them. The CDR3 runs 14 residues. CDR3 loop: CASSEDTNTGELFF. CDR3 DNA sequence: TGTGCCAGCAGTGAGGACACCAACACCGGGGAGCTGTTTTTT.

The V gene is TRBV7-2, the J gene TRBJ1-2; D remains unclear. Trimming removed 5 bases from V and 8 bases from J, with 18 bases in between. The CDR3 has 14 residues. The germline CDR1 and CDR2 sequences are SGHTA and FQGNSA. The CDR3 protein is CASSTPEGFWGYTF. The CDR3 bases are TGTGCCAGCAGCACCCCGGAGGGCTTCTGGGGCTACACCTTC.

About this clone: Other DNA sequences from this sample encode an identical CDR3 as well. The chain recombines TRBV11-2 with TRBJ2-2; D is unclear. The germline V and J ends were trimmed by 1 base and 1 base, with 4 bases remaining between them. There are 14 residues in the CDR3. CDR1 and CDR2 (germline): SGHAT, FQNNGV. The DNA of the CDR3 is TGTGCCAGCAGCTTAGGTCGGAACACCGGGGAGCTGTTTTTT. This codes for CASSLGRNTGELFF. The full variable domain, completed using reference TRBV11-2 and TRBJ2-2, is EAGVAQSPRYKIIEKRQSVAFWCNPISGHATLYWYQQILGQGPKLLIQFQNNGVVDDSQLPKDRFSAERLKGVDSTLKIQPAKLEDSAVYLCASSLGRNTGELFFGEGSRLTVL.

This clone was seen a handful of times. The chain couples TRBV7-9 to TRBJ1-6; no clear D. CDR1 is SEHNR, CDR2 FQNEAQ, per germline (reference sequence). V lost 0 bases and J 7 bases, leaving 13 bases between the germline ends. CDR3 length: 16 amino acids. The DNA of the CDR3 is TGTGCCAGCAGCTTAGCGCGGCCCAACGGGAATTCACCCCTCCACTTT. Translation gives CASSLARPNGNSPLHF.

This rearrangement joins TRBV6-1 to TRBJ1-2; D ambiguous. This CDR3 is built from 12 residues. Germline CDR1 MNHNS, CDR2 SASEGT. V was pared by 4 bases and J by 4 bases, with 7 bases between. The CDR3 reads CASSGLGYGYTF. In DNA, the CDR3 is TGTGCCAGCAGTGGACTGGGCTATGGCTACACCTTC.